These 32 T cell receptor beta chains originate from one sample sequenced in a study of shared T cell receptors in the human thymus. Libraries were prepared by immunoSEQ multiplex PCR; TCRdb keeps only in-frame clonotypes and omits some of them. The data contain hundreds of thousands of clones, around 93% of them singletons. Sequencing was done on a sample of thymocytes. The receptors originated from a human donor.

This clone was counted a few times. The chain is built from TRBV5-1 and TRBJ2-1; D is undetermined. This CDR3 has 16 amino acids. Germline lookup yields CDR1 SGHRS and CDR2 YFSETQ. V lost 5 bases, J lost 3 bases, and 18 bases lay in between. CDR3 coding DNA: TGCGCCAGCAGTTCCCGCCCACTGACAAGCTACAATGAGCAGTTCTTC. Translation: CASSSRPLTSYNEQFF.

The chain couples TRBV9 to TRBJ1-3; D perhaps matches TRBD1 (6 bases). The CDR3 is 18 residues long. Germline V gives CDR1 SGDLS, CDR2 YYNGEE. V gave up 0 bases and J gave up 0 bases, with 16 bases separating them. CDR3 in DNA: TGTGCCAGCAGCGTAGACGTGGGGACATTTAGCTCTGGAAACACCATATATTTT. Protein sequence: CASSVDVGTFSSGNTIYF.

The chain joins TRBV28 to TRBJ2-5; D is unresolved. The CDR3 loop spans 16 amino acids. CDR1 and CDR2 (germline): MDHEN, SYDVKM. Trimming pared 1 base from V and 5 bases from J, leaving 17 bases between. The CDR3 region is CASSLLGGALDETQYF. In nucleotides, the CDR3 is TGTGCCAGCAGTTTATTAGGCGGCGCCCTGGACGAGACCCAGTACTTC.

V usage is TRBV2 and J usage is TRBJ1-1, with TRBD1 matching over 8 bases. This CDR3 region has 19 residues. The trim removed 3 bases at V and 3 bases at J, leaving 18 bases unmatched. Germline CDR1 and CDR2: SNHLY and FYNNEI. The CDR3 here is CASSEGPQDRGYVDTEAFF. In DNA form, the CDR3 reads TGTGCCAGCAGTGAGGGCCCGCAAGACAGGGGTTATGTGGACACTGAAGCTTTCTTT.

V and J are TRBV27 and TRBJ1-1; D is unclear. Looked up from germline, CDR1 is MNHEY and CDR2 is SMNVEV (reference sequence). The ends were cut back, 6 bases at V and 4 bases at J, with 15 bases in the middle. This CDR3 is built from 14 residues. The CDR3 spells CASSPRTVGTEAFF. CDR3 DNA sequence: TGTGCCAGCAGCCCCAGGACGGTCGGCACTGAAGCTTTCTTT.

This sequence joins TRBV6-5 and TRBJ2-5, with 7 nucleotides matching TRBD2. The J call may be mistaken, given a closer DNA end match to TRBJ2-7. The CDR3 loop spans 13 amino acids. From germline, CDR1 is MNHEY and CDR2 SVGAGI. CDR3 coding DNA: TGTGCCAGCAGTTACTTTCGGGGGGACGAGCAGTACTTC. Its protein is CASSYFRGDEQYF.

The chain recombines TRBV6-5 with TRBJ1-4; D remains ambiguous. Trimming shortened V by 2 bases and J by 1 base, and 11 bases separated the two germline ends. The CDR3 is 16 amino acids. Germline CDR1 reads MNHEY; CDR2 reads SVGAGI. The CDR3 DNA follows: TGTGCCAGCAGTTACCTCCCGGATGAAACTAATGAAAAACTGTTTTTT. It is translated as CASSYLPDETNEKLFF.

The chain has TRBV2 and TRBJ2-1; D unclear. Trimming shortened V by 2 bases and J by 0 bases, and 14 bases separated the two germline ends. Germline V CDR1 and CDR2: SNHLY, FYNNEI. The CDR3 is 17 residues long. CDR3 DNA sequence: TGTGCCAGCAGTGAAAGGAAGGGCGGTAGCTCCTACAATGAGCAGTTCTTC. Its protein is CASSERKGGSSYNEQFF.

The rearrangement joins TRBV7-2 to TRBJ2-5; TRBD2 agrees at 7 bases. This CDR3 spans 17 amino acids. V shed 7 bases and J 5 bases; nucleotides not matched to a gene: 19. Germline V lookup: CDR1 SGHTA, CDR2 FQGNSA. The CDR3, as DNA: TGTGCCAGCACCCGGCGGGTAGCGGGTACCTCTAGGGAGACCCAGTACTTC. As protein: CASTRRVAGTSRETQYF.

CDR3 DNA: TGTGCCAGCAGCCCCCGGTGGTTGAGGGACACAGATACGCAGTATTTT. This sequence encodes CASSPRWLRDTDTQYF. This rearrangement joins TRBV7-9 to TRBJ2-3; tentatively, D is TRBD2 (5 bases). The CDR3 loop spans 16 amino acids. Trimming left V 5 bases short and J 2 bases short, with 17 bases between. The V gene's germline CDR1 is SEHNR and CDR2 FQNEAQ (reference sequence).

J is TRBJ1-5 and V is TRBV11-2; a weak D match, TRBD1 (5 bases). Between the trimmed V and J ends, which lost 0 bases and 7 bases, there was a span of 10 bases. CDR3 size: 14 residues. The V gene's germline CDR1 is SGHAT and CDR2 FQNNGV. The CDR3 nucleotides are TGTGCCAGCAGCTTAGATTCAGGGCACCAGCCCCAGCATTTT. Amino acid sequence: CASSLDSGHQPQHF.

The chain is built from TRBV7-8 and TRBJ2-7; 7 bases line up with TRBD2. Per the germline V gene, CDR1 is SGHVS and CDR2 is FQNEAQ. This CDR3 is 15 amino acids long. Trimming removed 1 base from V and 2 bases from J; junction bases left unmatched: 5. CDR3 sequence: CASSLGGSGTYEQYF. CDR3 coding DNA: TGTGCCAGCAGCTTAGGCGGGAGTGGCACCTACGAGCAGTACTTC.

This clone was seen just once. The chain uses TRBV7-4 and TRBJ1-1, with 7 bases that match TRBD1. The CDR3 is made up of 16 amino acids. The V gene's germline CDR1 is SGHVT and CDR2 SQSDAQ. J gave up 0 bases and V 4 bases, and 8 bases lay outside the gene matches. The CDR3 region is CASSSALGQMNTEAFF. The CDR3, as DNA: TGTGCCAGCAGCTCAGCCCTGGGACAGATGAACACTGAAGCTTTCTTT.

V and J are TRBV7-2 and TRBJ2-5, with 8 bases fitting TRBD2. The germline CDR1 and CDR2 sequences are SGHTA and FQGNSA. CDR3 length: 13 amino acids. For the CDR3, the DNA is TGTGTCGTTTCGGGAGGGCCGGCAGAGACCCAGTACTTC. This codes for CVVSGGPAETQYF. The full variable domain, rest sourced from reference TRBV7-2 and TRBJ2-5, is GAGVSQSPSNKVTEKGKDVELRCDPISGHTALYWYRQSLGQGLEFLIYFQGNSAPDKSGLPSDRFSAERTGGSVSTLTIQRTQQEDSAVYLCVVSGGPAETQYFGPGTRLLVL.

CDR3 nucleotides: TGTGCCAGCAGTCGAAAGTATACGGACGGGGACAGAAGACGATACGAGCAGTACTTC. It yields the protein CASSRKYTDGDRRRYEQYF. This chain links TRBV28 with TRBJ2-7; 7 bases are shared with TRBD1. CDR1 and CDR2 from the germline V gene are MDHEN and SYDVKM. There are 19 residues in the CDR3. Trimming cost V 5 bases and J 4 bases; bases outside gene matches: 23.

The chain couples TRBV27 to TRBJ2-3, with TRBD1 matching over 7 bases. The germline V gene encodes CDR1 MNHEY and CDR2 SMNVEV (reference sequence). The junction had 12 bases not matched to a gene; V was cut back by 5 bases and J by 4 bases. The CDR3 extends over 16 amino acids. CDR3 in DNA: TGTGCCAGCAGTACTCTAGGGACAGTCCTTTCAGATACGCAGTATTTT. Amino acid sequence: CASSTLGTVLSDTQYF.

J is TRBJ2-7 and V is TRBV7-9; D is unclear. Per germline, CDR1 SEHNR and CDR2 FQNEAQ (reference sequence). V lost 4 bases, J lost 3 bases, and 10 bases lay in between. The CDR3 loop spans 13 amino acids. The CDR3 DNA is TGTGCCAGCAGCTGGCTGGACGACTACGAGCAGTACTTC. The encoded protein is CASSWLDDYEQYF. The full variable domain, with the rest looked up from reference TRBV7-9 and TRBJ2-7, is DTGVSQNPRHKITKRGQNVTFRCDPISEHNRLYWYRQTLGQGPEFLTYFQNEAQLEKSRLLSDRFSAERPKGSFSTLEIQRTEQGDSAMYLCASSWLDDYEQYFGPGTRLTVT.

The chain employs TRBV11-2 and TRBJ2-1; D is perhaps TRBD2 (5 bases). The germline V and J ends were trimmed by 4 bases and 7 bases, with 14 bases remaining between them. The CDR3 extends over 14 amino acids. Germline V gene lookup returns CDR1 SGHAT and CDR2 FQNNGV. This CDR3 reads CASSSPRVANEQFF. The CDR3 nucleotides read TGTGCCAGCAGCTCCCCTAGGGTAGCGAATGAGCAGTTCTTC.

The genes are TRBV2 and TRBJ1-1; D is ambiguous. Germline assignment: CDR1 SNHLY and CDR2 FYNNEI. CDR3 length equals 15 residues. V was clipped by 8 bases and J by 7 bases, with 23 bases between them. The CDR3, as DNA: TGTGCCAGCCGACGCGGGATTGGGGATCGGAATGAAGCTTTCTTT. Its translation: CASRRGIGDRNEAFF.

The gene calls are TRBV28 and TRBJ2-7; 14 bases fit TRBD2. The length of the CDR3 is 19 residues. The germline V gene encodes CDR1 MDHEN and CDR2 SYDVKM. Germline trimming cut 5 bases from V and 2 bases from J; bases unmatched to any gene: 14. The CDR3: CASSGVRTSGRSRAYEQYF. The CDR3 DNA follows: TGTGCCAGCAGTGGGGTACGGACTAGCGGGAGGTCCCGGGCCTACGAGCAGTACTTC.

The chain joins TRBV15 to TRBJ2-5; no firm D call. From germline, CDR1 is LNHNV and CDR2 YYDKDF (reference sequence). The CDR3 is 11 amino acids. Trimming pared 3 bases from V and 7 bases from J, leaving 6 bases between. The CDR3 nucleotides are TGTGCCACCAGCAGGGAAGGGACCCAGTACTTC. This gives the protein CATSREGTQYF.

This sequence joins TRBV18 and TRBJ2-1, with 11 bases matching TRBD2. Germline lookup yields CDR1 KGHSH and CDR2 LQKENI. The CDR3 runs to 17 residues. V shed 5 bases, J shed 7 bases, and the junction held 13 bases outside the gene matches. Written as DNA, the CDR3 is TGTGCCAGCTCATCACAACGCGGGACTAGCGGAGCTAATGAGCAGTTCTTC. As protein: CASSSQRGTSGANEQFF.

The V call is TRBV7-6, the J call TRBJ2-1; TRBD1 is a possible D gene (6 bases). CDR1 is SGHVS, CDR2 FNYEAQ, per germline. V was cut by 7 bases and J by 8 bases, with 12 bases left in between. This CDR3 contains 12 residues. CDR3 in amino acids: CASMGRGHEQFF. The CDR3 DNA is TGTGCCAGCATGGGCAGGGGACATGAGCAGTTCTTC.

The J gene is TRBJ2-1, the V gene TRBV14; 8 bases align to TRBD2. V gave up 10 bases and J gave up 3 bases; unmatched junction bases: 14. The germline V gene has CDR1 SGHDN and CDR2 FVKESK. The CDR3 extends over 16 amino acids. The CDR3 DNA reads as TGTGCCACCAGGTCTTATGCGGGAGGTCTCTACAATGAGCAGTTCTTC. Translation: CATRSYAGGLYNEQFF.

This sequence joins TRBV10-3 and TRBJ1-3; TRBD1 matches at 8 bases. The CDR3 consists of 15 residues. CDR1 and CDR2 from the germline V gene are ENHRY and SYGVKD. With V trimmed by 0 bases and J by 8 bases, 6 bases remained unmatched. CDR3 bases: TGTGCCATCAGTGAGTCGAGGGCAGGGGGCCACACCATATATTTT. As protein: CAISESRAGGHTIYF.

V and J are TRBV28 and TRBJ2-7; D not resolved. There are 13 residues in the CDR3. V was cut by 7 bases and J by 1 base, with 11 bases left in between. The V gene's germline CDR1 is MDHEN and CDR2 SYDVKM. CDR3 residues: CASKADSSYEQYF. DNA of the CDR3: TGTGCCAGCAAGGCAGATAGTTCCTACGAGCAGTACTTC.

The V call is TRBV18, the J call TRBJ1-5; 7 nucleotides agree with TRBD1. After removal of 6 bases from V and 5 bases from J, the junction contained 10 bases not matched to a gene. CDR1 and CDR2 (germline): KGHSH, LQKENI. The CDR3 sequence is 15 residues long. The CDR3 sequence: CASSPGQSRHQPQHF. The CDR3, as DNA: TGTGCCAGCTCCCCGGGACAGTCGAGGCATCAGCCCCAGCATTTT.

The V gene is TRBV5-1, the J gene TRBJ2-7; TRBD1 aligns across 7 bases. This CDR3 region has 16 residues. Germline V gene sequence: CDR1 SGHRS, CDR2 YFSETQ. The ends lost 3 bases at V and 0 bases at J; junction bases unmatched: 9. CDR3 DNA sequence: TGCGCCAGCAGCTCTCTACCGGGACAGAGCTCCTACGAGCAGTACTTC. Translation: CASSSLPGQSSYEQYF. The variable domain in full, with the rest retrieved from reference TRBV5-1 and TRBJ2-7, is KAGVTQTPRYLIKTRGQQVTLSCSPISGHRSVSWYQQTPGQGLQFLFEYFSETQRNKGNFPGRFSGRQFSNSRSEMNVSTLELGDSALYLCASSSLPGQSSYEQYFGPGTRLTVT.

This chain links TRBV7-9 with TRBJ2-1; D may be TRBD1 or TRBD2 (5 bases each). The germline V gene encodes CDR1 SEHNR and CDR2 FQNEAQ (reference sequence). The CDR3 consists of 15 residues. The V gene lost 2 bases and the J gene lost 0 bases, with 8 bases spanning the gap. Written as DNA, the CDR3 is TGTGCCAGCAGCTTACTAGGGACCTCCTACAATGAGCAGTTCTTC. This encodes CASSLLGTSYNEQFF.

The chain carries TRBV9 and TRBJ2-5; the match to TRBD2 covers 14 bases. CDR1 SGDLS and CDR2 YYNGEE come from the germline V gene. This CDR3 is 16 amino acids long. J was trimmed by 3 bases and V by 4 bases; bases with no gene match: 5. The CDR3 DNA reads TGTGCCAGCAGCCTACAGACTAGCGGGAGGGAAGAGACCCAGTACTTC. The encoded protein is CASSLQTSGREETQYF.

The J gene is TRBJ2-1, the V gene TRBV19, with D perhaps TRBD1 (6 bases). The CDR3 runs 16 residues. The ends were cut back, 3 bases at V and 3 bases at J, with 15 bases in the middle. Germline V gives CDR1 LNHDA, CDR2 SQIVND (reference sequence). CDR3 coding DNA: TGTGCCAGTAGTATTGAGGCACAGGGATACTACAATGAGCAGTTCTTC. This codes for CASSIEAQGYYNEQFF.

This chain joins TRBV30 and TRBJ1-1; D gene ambiguous. The CDR3 is 12 residues long. V lost 5 bases to trimming and J lost 5 bases, with 12 bases between them. Germline V lookup: CDR1 GTSNPN, CDR2 SVGIG (reference sequence). As DNA, the CDR3 is TGTGCCTGGTCATCCGGAAGAACTGAAGCTTTCTTT. Protein sequence: CAWSSGRTEAFF.